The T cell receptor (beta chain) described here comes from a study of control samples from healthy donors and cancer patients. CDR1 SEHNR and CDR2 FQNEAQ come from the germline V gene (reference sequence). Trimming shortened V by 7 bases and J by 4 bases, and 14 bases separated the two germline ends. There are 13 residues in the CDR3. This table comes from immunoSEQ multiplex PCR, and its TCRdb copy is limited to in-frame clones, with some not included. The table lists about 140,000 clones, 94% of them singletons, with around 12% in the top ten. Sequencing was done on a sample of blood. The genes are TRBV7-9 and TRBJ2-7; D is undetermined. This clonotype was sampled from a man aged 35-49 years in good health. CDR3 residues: CASTPGWAYEQYF. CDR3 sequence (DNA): TGTGCCAGCACCCCTGGGTGGGCGTACGAGCAGTACTTC.